Listed below are T cell receptor beta chains from one sample, sequenced in a study of long-term antiretroviral therapy in people with HIV. Some clones are missing from TCRdb's copy, which holds only in-frame ones; the method was immunoSEQ multiplex PCR. Here the sample spans 40,000 to 45,000 clones, around 96% being singletons. This specimen consisted of unsorted PBMCs, obtained 3.7 years after starting antiretroviral therapy. Receptors were obtained from a woman aged 50 to 60 with HIV. Both conserved end residues are part of each CDR3. A D gene is named only where the DNA matches it firmly. The size field is filled for only some rows; it gives once, few, many or a size class.

clone_size	d_call	v_call	j_call	cdr3_nt	cdr3_aa
NA	TRBD2	TRBV5-6	TRBJ2-1	TGTGCCAGCAGCTCTAGCGGGGGGGCCTACAATGAGCAGTTCTTC	CASSSSGGAYNEQFF
NA	NA	TRBV9	TRBJ2-1	TGTGCCAGCAGCGTCGGGTTTGGGCGGGGCCATGAGCAGTTCTTC	CASSVGFGRGHEQFF
NA	NA	TRBV7-6	TRBJ1-1	TGTGCCAGCAGCTTAACCGACACTGAAGCTTTCTTT	CASSLTDTEAFF
NA	TRBD1	TRBV6-5	TRBJ2-7	TGTGCCAGCAGTTCCTGGACAGGGCCGTCCTACGAGCAGTACTTC	CASSSWTGPSYEQYF
NA	TRBD1	TRBV14	TRBJ1-2	TGTGCCAGCAGCCAGCATCCTGGACAGGGCTTTAACTATGGCTACACCTTC	CASSQHPGQGFNYGYTF
few	TRBD1	TRBV12-5	TRBJ1-2	TGTGCTAGTGGTTTCGCTACAGGGGGCAGAGCTAACTATGGCTACACCTTC	CASGFATGGRANYGYTF
NA	TRBD1	TRBV7-8	TRBJ1-1	TGTGCCAGCAGCCCCCGACAGGGGGTTTTTACTGAAGCTTTCTTT	CASSPRQGVFTEAFF
NA	NA	TRBV5-6	TRBJ2-7	TGTGCCAGCAGCTTTCGTCAGGCCTACGAGCAGTACTTC	CASSFRQAYEQYF
once	NA	TRBV29-1	TRBJ2-7	TGCAGCGCAATTACAGGGAACCCCTACGAGCAGTACTTC	CSAITGNPYEQYF
NA	TRBD1	TRBV5-1	TRBJ2-7	TGCGCCAGCAGTTATACCGGGACAGGGCCTTCCTACGAGCAGTACTTC	CASSYTGTGPSYEQYF
NA	NA	TRBV4-1	TRBJ2-3	TGCGCCAGCAGCCTCTCTAGCAGTACCACAGATACGCAGTATTTT	CASSLSSSTTDTQYF
once	NA	TRBV29-1	TRBJ1-6	TGCAGCGTTGTTCCGGACAGAGGCTCCTATAATTCACCCCTCCACTTT	CSVVPDRGSYNSPLHF
NA	TRBD1	TRBV27	TRBJ2-2	TGTGCCAGCAGTTCCCCGGACAGGGGCACCGGGGAGCTGTTTTTT	CASSSPDRGTGELFF
once	NA	TRBV4-1	TRBJ2-3	TGCGCCAGCAGCCAAGTGTTGGGCTCGACAGATACGCAGTATTTT	CASSQVLGSTDTQYF
NA	NA	TRBV4-2	TRBJ2-4	TGTGCCAGCAGCCAAGATGGGGGTTTGATAGGGATCGAAAACATTCAGTACTTC	CASSQDGGLIGIENIQYF
NA	TRBD2	TRBV14	TRBJ2-1	TGTGCCAGCAGCCGGACTAGCGGGGGTAATGAGCAGTTCTTC	CASSRTSGGNEQFF
once	NA	TRBV9	TRBJ2-1	TGTGCCAGCAGCACCTGGGGGGTCAATGAGCAGTTCTTC	CASSTWGVNEQFF
once	NA	TRBV10-3	TRBJ1-1	TGTGCCATCAGTGATTACAGGGACACTGAAGCTTTCTTT	CAISDYRDTEAFF
NA	NA	TRBV4-1	TRBJ1-2	TGCGCCAGCAGCCAAGTCACCAACAGTGGGGCGAGTGGCTACACCTTC	CASSQVTNSGASGYTF
NA	NA	TRBV18	TRBJ1-1	TGTGCCAGCTCACCTTGGACGGGGAATATGAACACTGAAGCTTTCTTT	CASSPWTGNMNTEAFF
NA	NA	TRBV11-2	TRBJ1-5	TGTGCCAGCAGCTTAGATCCGGTTCGGCCCCAGCATTTT	CASSLDPVRPQHF
NA	TRBD2	TRBV2	TRBJ2-2	TGTGCCAGCAGTGATGACCGGGGGGGCCCCACCGGGGAGCTGTTTTTT	CASSDDRGGPTGELFF
NA	NA	TRBV5-1	TRBJ1-1	TGCGCCAGCAGCCCTAAGATGGACATTGGGAACACTGAAGCTTTCTTT	CASSPKMDIGNTEAFF
NA	NA	TRBV2	TRBJ1-5	TGTGCCAGCAGTGAAACAAATAGCAATCAGCCCCAGCATTTT	CASSETNSNQPQHF
NA	NA	TRBV9	TRBJ1-1	TGTGCCAGCAGCGTAGATCCGGGGGCCCCGAAGGAAGCTTTCTTT	CASSVDPGAPKEAFF
NA	NA	TRBV2	TRBJ1-1	TGTGCCAGCAGTGATAAGAAGGGGAGCACTGAAGCTTTCTTT	CASSDKKGSTEAFF
NA	TRBD1	TRBV11-3	TRBJ1-2	TGTGCCAGCAGCTTAGAGGGGGTCGTCGACAGGGTATCCCTCTATGGCTACACCTTC	CASSLEGVVDRVSLYGYTF
NA	TRBD1	TRBV30	TRBJ1-2	TGTGCCTGGAGTGTACAGGACAGGGGCCACTATGGCTACACCTTC	CAWSVQDRGHYGYTF
NA	TRBD1	TRBV19	TRBJ1-2	TGTGCCAGTATCTCGGGACAGCGCTCGAGCGGCTACACCTTC	CASISGQRSSGYTF
once	TRBD2	TRBV7-3	TRBJ2-5	TGTGCCAGCAGCTTAATTGCTAGCGGGGGGATGGAGACCCAGTACTTC	CASSLIASGGMETQYF
NA	TRBD2	TRBV5-4	TRBJ2-5	TGTGCCAGCAGCTCCGGTCCCGGGGGGGAGACCCAGTACTTC	CASSSGPGGETQYF
NA	TRBD1	TRBV7-3	TRBJ2-7	TGTGCCAGCAGCTCGGGGACAGGCGCTTACGAGCAGTACTTC	CASSSGTGAYEQYF
once	TRBD1	TRBV10-3	TRBJ2-5	TGTGCCATCCGCAGGGACAGGAGCCAAGAGACCCAGTACTTC	CAIRRDRSQETQYF
once	TRBD1	TRBV7-9	TRBJ1-2	TGTGCCAGCAGCTCCGGGACAGGTTCCTCCTATGGCTACACCTTC	CASSSGTGSSYGYTF
NA	NA	TRBV10-3	TRBJ1-2	TGTGCCATCAGTGACAGGGTTCGACCTAACTATGGCTACACCTTC	CAISDRVRPNYGYTF
NA	TRBD2	TRBV18	TRBJ2-7	TGTGCCAGCTCAGCAGAGGCTAGCGGGGGGAACTCCTACGAGCAGTACTTC	CASSAEASGGNSYEQYF
NA	TRBD1	TRBV13	TRBJ2-7	TGTGCCAGCAGCCCGAGACAGGGGGCGAACCACGAGCAGTACTTC	CASSPRQGANHEQYF
NA	NA	TRBV19	TRBJ1-2	TGTGCCAGTAAGGAGGATGGCTACACCTTC	CASKEDGYTF
NA	NA	TRBV13	TRBJ2-5	TGTGCCAGCACCTATAGACTAGAACAAGAGACCCAGTACTTC	CASTYRLEQETQYF
NA	TRBD1	TRBV6-1	TRBJ2-7	TGTGCCAGCAGTGGGGGGCCAGGGACAGACTCCTACGAGCAGTACTTC	CASSGGPGTDSYEQYF
few	NA	TRBV29-1	TRBJ1-2	TGCAGCGTCTCCGGCCAGGGGTATGGCTATGGCTACACCTTC	CSVSGQGYGYGYTF
NA	TRBD2	TRBV29-1	TRBJ2-2	TGCAGCGTTGAAGGGGCTAGCGGGGGGGGCGCGAACACCGGGGAGCTGTTTTTT	CSVEGASGGGANTGELFF
NA	NA	TRBV11-2	TRBJ2-7	TGTGCCAGCAGCCCAGGGCACGAGCAGTACTTC	CASSPGHEQYF
NA	NA	TRBV25-1	TRBJ1-5	TGTGCCAGCGGGGAGGGAGACCAGCCCCAGCATTTT	CASGEGDQPQHF
few	TRBD1	TRBV9	TRBJ2-3	TGTGCCAGCAGCGGACCCGGGACAGGGGGTCTGGATACGCAGTATTTT	CASSGPGTGGLDTQYF